The rows below give T cell receptor beta chains drawn from one sample of a study of blood T cell repertoires in COVID-19. The assay was immunoSEQ multiplex PCR, and TCRdb's table has in-frame clones only and misses some. Here the sample spans about 21,000 clones, 70% to 90% being singletons. Material: peripheral blood. The receptors originated from a man in his 70s with acute or convalescent COVID-19. CDR3s leave out the opening cysteine and the closing phenylalanine or tryptophan. The listing skips clone size in some rows; elsewhere it reads once, few, many or a size class.

- | TRBV2 | ASSADRGDRSYEQY
- | TRBV24-1 | ATSGAGAGETQY
- | TRBV6-6 | ASSGDPNYGYT
- | TRBV4-2 | ASSRGDRENYGYT
- | TRBV6-5 | ASSRTGGDGYT
- | TRBV21-1 | ASSKEGAGGEETQY
- | TRBV19 | ASRGGGGGTEKLF
- | TRBV27 | ASSSRGLWDEQF
- | TRBV4-3 | ASSQGGQGIGNSPLH
- | TRBV5-4 | ASSLETGVGETQY
- | TRBV6-2/TRBV6-3 | ASSLGAGMMNTEAF
- | TRBV27 | ASSWVGTSGYNEQF
- | TRBV28 | ASSPPWDRGEKLF
- | TRBV14 | ASSRLAGVAYEQY
- | TRBV6-2/TRBV6-3 | ASSYPQGGNQPQH
- | TRBV28 | ASTDSGTGTYGYT
- | TRBV7-2 | ASSLTGGGVYGYT
- | TRBV9 | ASSGPRGTDTQY
few | TRBV27 | ASSTSGELF
- | TRBV28 | ASSSRRTGVGDAF
- | TRBV20-1 | SARGAGGYT
- | TRBV7-9 | ASSLGLQGKVTDTQY
- | TRBV10-1 | ASSEGVAGLNTGELF